This T cell receptor beta chain was identified during a study of blood T cell repertoires in COVID-19. Study details: Both acute and convalescent COVID-19 samples were obtained from the United States, Italy and Spain. Sample material is recorded as cDNA or gDNA derived from T cells, B-cell-depleted T cells, or PBMCs.

Original analysis: From reference gene primer amplification, estimates of nucleated cell counts were derived. Libraries were prepared by immunoSEQ multiplex PCR; TCRdb keeps only in-frame clonotypes and omits some of them. That table is the source of V, J and clone size, and D and trimming were worked out from the DNA. The sample yields around 70,000 clones, about nine tenths seen once. This CDR3 has 16 amino acids. Trimming at V came to 0 bases and at J to 5 bases, leaving 10 bases not matched to a gene. Germline assignment: CDR1 SGHRS and CDR2 YFSETQ. The sample was peripheral blood. This chain links TRBV5-1 with TRBJ2-5; 7 bases agree with TRBD2. This receptor was taken from a human donor in a cohort sampled during active COVID-19. CDR3 in DNA: TGCGCCAGCAGCTTGGATCACGCGGGAGAGGTCGAGACCCAGTACTTC. This gives the protein CASSLDHAGEVETQYF.